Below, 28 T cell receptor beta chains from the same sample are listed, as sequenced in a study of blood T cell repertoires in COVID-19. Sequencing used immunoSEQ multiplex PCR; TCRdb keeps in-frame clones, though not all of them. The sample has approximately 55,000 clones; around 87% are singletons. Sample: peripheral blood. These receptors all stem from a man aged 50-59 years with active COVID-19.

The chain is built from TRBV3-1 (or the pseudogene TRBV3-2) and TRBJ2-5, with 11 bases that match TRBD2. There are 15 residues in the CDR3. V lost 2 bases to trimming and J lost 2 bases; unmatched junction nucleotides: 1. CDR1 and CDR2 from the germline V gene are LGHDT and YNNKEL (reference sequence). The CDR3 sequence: CASSQWTSGQETQYF. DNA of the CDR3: TGTGCCAGCAGCCAATGGACTAGCGGGCAAGAGACCCAGTACTTC.

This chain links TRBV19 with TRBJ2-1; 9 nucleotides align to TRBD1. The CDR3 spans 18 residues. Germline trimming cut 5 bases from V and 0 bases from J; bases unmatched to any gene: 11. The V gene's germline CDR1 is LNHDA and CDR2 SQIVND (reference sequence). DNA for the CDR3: TGTGCCAGTAGTTCCATTGACAGGGGGGCCGGCTCCTACAATGAGCAGTTCTTC. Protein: CASSSIDRGAGSYNEQFF. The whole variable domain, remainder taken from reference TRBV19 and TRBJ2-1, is DGGITQSPKYLFRKEGQNVTLSCEQNLNHDAMYWYRQDPGQGLRLIYYSQIVNDFQKGDIAEGYSVSREKKESFPLTVTSAQKNPTAFYLCASSSIDRGAGSYNEQFFGPGTRLTVL.

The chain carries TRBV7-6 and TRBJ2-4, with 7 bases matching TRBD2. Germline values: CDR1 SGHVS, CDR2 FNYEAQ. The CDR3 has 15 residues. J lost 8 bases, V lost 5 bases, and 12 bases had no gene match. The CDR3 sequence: CASSARAWGGDIQYF. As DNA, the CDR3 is TGTGCCAGCAGCGCCCGTGCGTGGGGAGGGGACATTCAGTACTTC.

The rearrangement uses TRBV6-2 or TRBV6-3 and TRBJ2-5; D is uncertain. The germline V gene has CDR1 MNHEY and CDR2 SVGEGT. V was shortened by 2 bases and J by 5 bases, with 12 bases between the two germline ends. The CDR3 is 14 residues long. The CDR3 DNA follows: TGTGCCAGCAGTTACCCGGCCCCGAGGGAGACCCAGTACTTC. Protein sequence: CASSYPAPRETQYF.

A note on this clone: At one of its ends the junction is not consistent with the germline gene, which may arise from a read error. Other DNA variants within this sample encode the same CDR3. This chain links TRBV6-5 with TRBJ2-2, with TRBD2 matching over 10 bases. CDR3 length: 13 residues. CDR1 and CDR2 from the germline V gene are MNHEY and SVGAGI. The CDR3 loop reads CASGTSEAGELFF. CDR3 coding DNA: TGTGCCAGCGGGACTAGCGAAGCCGGGGAGTTGTTTTTT.

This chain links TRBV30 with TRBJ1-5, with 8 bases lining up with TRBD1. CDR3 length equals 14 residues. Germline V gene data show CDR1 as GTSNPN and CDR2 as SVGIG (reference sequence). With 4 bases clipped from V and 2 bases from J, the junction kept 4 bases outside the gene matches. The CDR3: CAWTGGWGNQPQHF. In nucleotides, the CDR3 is TGTGCCTGGACAGGGGGCTGGGGCAATCAGCCCCAGCATTTT. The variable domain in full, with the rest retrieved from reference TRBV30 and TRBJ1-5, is SQTIHQWPATLVQPVGSPLSLECTVEGTSNPNLYWYRQAAGRGLQLLFYSVGIGQISSEVPQNLSASRPQDRQFILSSKKLLLSDSGFYLCAWTGGWGNQPQHFGDGTRLSIL.

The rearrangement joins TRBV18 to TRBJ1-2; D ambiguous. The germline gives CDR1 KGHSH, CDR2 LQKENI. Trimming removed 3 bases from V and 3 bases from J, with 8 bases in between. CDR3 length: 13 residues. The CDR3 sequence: CASSPGSDYGYTF. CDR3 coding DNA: TGTGCCAGCTCACCCGGGTCGGACTATGGCTACACCTTC. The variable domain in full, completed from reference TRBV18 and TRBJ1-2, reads NAGVMQNPRHLVRRRGQEARLRCSPMKGHSHVYWYRQLPEEGLKFMVYLQKENIIDESGMPKERFSAEFPKEGPSILRIQQVVRGDSAAYFCASSPGSDYGYTFGSGTRLTVV.

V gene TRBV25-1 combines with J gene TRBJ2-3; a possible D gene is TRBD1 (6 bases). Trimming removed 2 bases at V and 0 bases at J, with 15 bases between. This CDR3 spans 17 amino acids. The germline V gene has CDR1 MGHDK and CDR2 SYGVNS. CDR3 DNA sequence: TGTGCCAGCAGTGAAAAGAGGGGGACATCTAGCACAGATACGCAGTATTTT. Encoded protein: CASSEKRGTSSTDTQYF.

CDR3 bases: TGTGCCAGCAGACTAGCCCAATACAATGAGCAGTTCTTC. Translation: CASRLAQYNEQFF. V and J are TRBV7-8 and TRBJ2-1, with D possibly TRBD2 on 6 matching bases. The ends were cut back, 6 bases at V and 4 bases at J, with 10 bases in the middle. The CDR3 length is 13 residues. Germline V gene data show CDR1 as SGHVS and CDR2 as FQNEAQ.

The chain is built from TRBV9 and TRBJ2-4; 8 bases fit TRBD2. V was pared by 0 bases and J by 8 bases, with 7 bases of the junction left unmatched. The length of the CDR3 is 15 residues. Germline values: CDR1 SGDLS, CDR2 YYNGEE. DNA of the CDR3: TGTGCCAGCAGCGTAGGCGGGACTAGAGGCGACATTCAGTACTTC. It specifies CASSVGGTRGDIQYF.

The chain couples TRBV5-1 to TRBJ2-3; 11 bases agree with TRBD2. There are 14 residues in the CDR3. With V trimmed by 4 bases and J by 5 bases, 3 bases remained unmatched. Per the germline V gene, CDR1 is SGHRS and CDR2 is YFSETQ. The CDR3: CASSDGTSGDTQYF. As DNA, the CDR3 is TGCGCCAGCAGCGACGGGACTAGCGGAGATACGCAGTATTTT.

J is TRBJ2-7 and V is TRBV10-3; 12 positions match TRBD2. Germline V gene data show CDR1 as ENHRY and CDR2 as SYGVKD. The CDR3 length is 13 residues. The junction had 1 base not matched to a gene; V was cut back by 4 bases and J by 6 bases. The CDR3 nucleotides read TGTGCCATCAGTGGACTAGCGGGGGTCGAGCAGTACTTC. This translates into CAISGLAGVEQYF.

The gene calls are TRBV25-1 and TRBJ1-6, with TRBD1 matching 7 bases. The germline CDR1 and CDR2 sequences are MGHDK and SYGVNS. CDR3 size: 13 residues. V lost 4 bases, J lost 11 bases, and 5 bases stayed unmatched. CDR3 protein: CASSVVRGTPLHF. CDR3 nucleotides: TGTGCCAGCAGTGTAGTCAGGGGGACACCCCTCCACTTT.

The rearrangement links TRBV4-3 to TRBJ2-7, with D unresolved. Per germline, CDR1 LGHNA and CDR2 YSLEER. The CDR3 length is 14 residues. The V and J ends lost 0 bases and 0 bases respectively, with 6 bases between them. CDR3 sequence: CASSQDKLSYEQYF. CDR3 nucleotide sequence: TGCGCCAGCAGCCAAGACAAACTCTCCTACGAGCAGTACTTC.

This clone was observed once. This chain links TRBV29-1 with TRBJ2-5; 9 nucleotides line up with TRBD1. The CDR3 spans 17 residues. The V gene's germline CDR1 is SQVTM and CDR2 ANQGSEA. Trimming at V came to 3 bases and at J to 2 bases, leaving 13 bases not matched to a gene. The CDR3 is CSVDLDRGPPTQETQYF. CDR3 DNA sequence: TGCAGCGTTGATCTGGACAGGGGACCCCCGACTCAAGAGACCCAGTACTTC.

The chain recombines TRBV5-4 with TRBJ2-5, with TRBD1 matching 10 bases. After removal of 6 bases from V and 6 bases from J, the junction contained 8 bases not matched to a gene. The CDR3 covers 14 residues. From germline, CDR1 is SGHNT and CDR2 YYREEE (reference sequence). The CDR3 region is CASTRGTGEKTQYF. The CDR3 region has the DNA TGTGCCAGCACCCGCGGGACAGGGGAAAAGACCCAGTACTTC.

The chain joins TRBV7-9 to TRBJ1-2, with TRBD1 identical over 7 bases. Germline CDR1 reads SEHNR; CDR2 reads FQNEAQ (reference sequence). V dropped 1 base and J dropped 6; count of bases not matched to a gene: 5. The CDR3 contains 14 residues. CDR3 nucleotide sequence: TGTGCCAGCAGCTTAGGACAGGGTTGGGATGGCTACACCTTC. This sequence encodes CASSLGQGWDGYTF.

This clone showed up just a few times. The CDR3 spells CAWSPEPLRKNTEAFF. The CDR3 DNA sequence: TGTGCCTGGAGCCCCGAGCCCCTCAGGAAGAACACTGAAGCTTTCTTT. V is TRBV30 and J is TRBJ1-1; no clear D gene. This CDR3 is built from 16 residues. The V gene's germline CDR1 is GTSNPN and CDR2 SVGIG (reference sequence). V lost 3 bases to trimming and J lost 1 base, with 18 bases between them. The full variable domain, with the rest looked up from reference TRBV30 and TRBJ1-1, is SQTIHQWPATLVQPVGSPLSLECTVEGTSNPNLYWYRQAAGRGLQLLFYSVGIGQISSEVPQNLSASRPQDRQFILSSKKLLLSDSGFYLCAWSPEPLRKNTEAFFGQGTRLTVV.

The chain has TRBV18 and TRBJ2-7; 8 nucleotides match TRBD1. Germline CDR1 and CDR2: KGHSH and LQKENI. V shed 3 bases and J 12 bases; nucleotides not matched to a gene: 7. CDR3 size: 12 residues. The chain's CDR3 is CASSPTGDERYF. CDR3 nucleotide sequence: TGTGCCAGCTCACCGACAGGGGACGAAAGGTACTTC. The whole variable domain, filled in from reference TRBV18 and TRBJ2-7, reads NAGVMQNPRHLVRRRGQEARLRCSPMKGHSHVYWYRQLPEEGLKFMVYLQKENIIDESGMPKERFSAEFPKEGPSILRIQQVVRGDSAAYFCASSPTGDERYFGPGTRLTVT.

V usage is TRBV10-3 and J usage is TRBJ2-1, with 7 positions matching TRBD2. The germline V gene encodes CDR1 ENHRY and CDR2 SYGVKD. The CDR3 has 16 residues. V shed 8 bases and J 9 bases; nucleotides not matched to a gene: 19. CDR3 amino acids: CAISRFQGSGTGEQFF. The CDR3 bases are TGTGCCATCTCTCGATTCCAGGGAAGCGGGACGGGTGAGCAGTTCTTC.

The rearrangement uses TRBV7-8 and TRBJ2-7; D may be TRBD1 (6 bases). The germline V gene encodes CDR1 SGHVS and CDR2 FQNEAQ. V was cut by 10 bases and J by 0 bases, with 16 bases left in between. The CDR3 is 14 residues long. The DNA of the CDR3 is TGTGCCACCTCCGGACAGCCCACCTCCTACGAGCAGTACTTC. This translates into CATSGQPTSYEQYF.

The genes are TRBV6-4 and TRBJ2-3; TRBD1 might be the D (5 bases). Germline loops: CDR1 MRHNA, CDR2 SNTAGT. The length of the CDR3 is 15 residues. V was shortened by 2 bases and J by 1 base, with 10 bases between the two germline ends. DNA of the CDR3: TGTGCCAGCAGTGACAAAGGCAGGGGCACAGATACGCAGTATTTT. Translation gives CASSDKGRGTDTQYF.

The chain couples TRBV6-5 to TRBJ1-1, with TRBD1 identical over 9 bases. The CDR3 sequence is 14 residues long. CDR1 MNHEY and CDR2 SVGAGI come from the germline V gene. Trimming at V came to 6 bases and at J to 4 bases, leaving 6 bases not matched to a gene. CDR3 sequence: CASSRDRVFTEAFF. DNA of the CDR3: TGTGCCAGCAGCCGGGACAGGGTTTTCACTGAAGCTTTCTTT.

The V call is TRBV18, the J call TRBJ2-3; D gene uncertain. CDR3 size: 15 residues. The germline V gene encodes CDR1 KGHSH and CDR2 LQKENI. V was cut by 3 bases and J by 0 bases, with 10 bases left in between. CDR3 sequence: CASSPGWVSTDTQYF. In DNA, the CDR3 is TGTGCCAGCTCACCGGGCTGGGTGAGCACAGATACGCAGTATTTT. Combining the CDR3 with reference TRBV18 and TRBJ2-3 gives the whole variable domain NAGVMQNPRHLVRRRGQEARLRCSPMKGHSHVYWYRQLPEEGLKFMVYLQKENIIDESGMPKERFSAEFPKEGPSILRIQQVVRGDSAAYFCASSPGWVSTDTQYFGPGTRLTVL.

The CDR3 DNA reads as TGTGCCTTTCTATCGGTCTGGGAGACCCAGTACTTC. Amino acids: CAFLSVWETQYF. This chain joins TRBV2 and TRBJ2-5; the D is unclear. CDR3 length equals 12 residues. V lost 11 bases and J lost 5, with 15 bases in between. Germline CDR1 is SNHLY and CDR2 is FYNNEI.

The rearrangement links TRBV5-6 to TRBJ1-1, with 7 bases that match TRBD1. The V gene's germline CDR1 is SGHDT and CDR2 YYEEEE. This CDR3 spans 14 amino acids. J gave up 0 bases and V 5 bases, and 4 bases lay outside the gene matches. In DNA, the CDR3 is TGTGCCAGCAGTTCGGACAGGATGAACACTGAAGCTTTCTTT. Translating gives CASSSDRMNTEAFF.

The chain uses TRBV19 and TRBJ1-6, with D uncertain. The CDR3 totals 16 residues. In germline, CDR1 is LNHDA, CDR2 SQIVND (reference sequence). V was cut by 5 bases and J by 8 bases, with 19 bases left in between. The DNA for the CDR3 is TGTGCCAGTAGTCCTTCACCGGGATTCCCTTATTCACCCCTCCACTTT. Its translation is CASSPSPGFPYSPLHF.

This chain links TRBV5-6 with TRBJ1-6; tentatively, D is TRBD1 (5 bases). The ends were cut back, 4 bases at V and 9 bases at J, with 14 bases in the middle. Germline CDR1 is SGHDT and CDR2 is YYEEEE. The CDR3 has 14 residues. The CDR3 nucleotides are TGTGCCAGCAGCCAGGACGGACAAAGTTCACCCCTCCACTTT. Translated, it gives CASSQDGQSSPLHF.